The rows below give T cell receptor beta chains drawn from one sample of a study of T cell responses to AZD1222 COVID-19 vaccine. Some clones are missing from TCRdb's copy, which holds only in-frame ones; the method was immunoSEQ multiplex PCR. The data contain some 91,000 clones, over 85% of them seen just once; the ten biggest clones take up approximately 11%. The specimen was peripheral blood, collected on day 0 of AZD1222 vaccination. The source of these receptors is an adult in good health. CDR3s include the opening cysteine and the closing phenylalanine or tryptophan. The D gene is left open where the match is weak. Where a row states a size, it is once, few, many or the class of an expanded clone; other rows omit it.

cdr3_nt	cdr3_aa	d_call	v_call	j_call	clone_size	cdr3_length
TGTGCCAGCAGCGGTGGCCCAGCCATAAGCTCCTACGAGCAGTACTTC	CASSGGPAISSYEQYF	-	TRBV5-5	TRBJ2-7	-	16
TGTGCCAGCTCACCTGACAGATTCTATGGCTACACCTTC	CASSPDRFYGYTF	-	TRBV18	TRBJ1-2	-	13
TGTGCCAGTAGACCGGGACAGGGCTCCTACAATGAGCAGTTCTTC	CASRPGQGSYNEQFF	TRBD1	TRBV19	TRBJ2-1	-	15
TGTGCCAGCAGCCAAGGGCTTCTGAGACATAGGGCCAACGAGCAGTACTTC	CASSQGLLRHRANEQYF	-	TRBV14	TRBJ2-7	few	17
TGTGCCAGCAGCGCGAGAGGGGACACCGGGGAGCTGTTTTTT	CASSARGDTGELFF	-	TRBV9	TRBJ2-2	-	14
TGTGCCAGCAGTTTATTGCTCTACGAGCAGTACTTC	CASSLLLYEQYF	-	TRBV28	TRBJ2-7	-	12
TGTGCCAGCAGCCAAGATGATTTCCACGAGCAGTACTTC	CASSQDDFHEQYF	-	TRBV3-1/TRBV3-2	TRBJ2-7	-	13
TGTGCCAGCAGCTCTGGACAGGGATCGGACTATGGCTACACCTTC	CASSSGQGSDYGYTF	TRBD1	TRBV7-2	TRBJ1-2	-	15
TGTGCCAGCAGCTACCCGGGACAGGGGGCCGGCTATGGCTACACCTTC	CASSYPGQGAGYGYTF	TRBD1	TRBV7-2	TRBJ1-2	-	16
TGTGCCAGCAGCCACGGGGGAACCGGGGAGCTGTTTTTT	CASSHGGTGELFF	-	TRBV27	TRBJ2-2	once	13
TGTGCCAGCAGCTTTTCAGGGGTGAAGGAAAAACTGTTTTTT	CASSFSGVKEKLFF	-	TRBV5-6	TRBJ1-4	-	14
TGTGCCAGCAGCGCATCCTACGAGCAGTACTTC	CASSASYEQYF	-	TRBV7-2	TRBJ2-7	-	11
TGTGCCAGTAGTGAGACAGGGGGGAACACTGAAGCTTTCTTT	CASSETGGNTEAFF	TRBD1	TRBV19	TRBJ1-1	-	14
TGTGCCAGCTCACCCCGGGGGGGCGGAGAGACCCAGTACTTC	CASSPRGGGETQYF	TRBD2	TRBV18	TRBJ2-5	once	14
TGTGCCAGCAGCCAAAGGGACAACTACGAGCAGTACTTC	CASSQRDNYEQYF	-	TRBV3-1/TRBV3-2	TRBJ2-7	-	13
TGTGCCAGCAGCGCCTGGACTAGCCAAAGGGGGACCCAGTACTTC	CASSAWTSQRGTQYF	TRBD2	TRBV5-6	TRBJ2-5	-	15
TGTGCCAGCAGTTCCCCCTTCCGAGGTCCGAGTGATGGCTACACCTTC	CASSSPFRGPSDGYTF	-	TRBV6-5	TRBJ1-2	-	16
TGTGCCAGCAGTTACAGGAGAGTGGGCGAGCAGTACTTC	CASSYRRVGEQYF	-	TRBV6-5	TRBJ2-7	-	13
TGTGCCAGCAGCTCCAGACAGGGTCACAATGAGCAGTTCTTC	CASSSRQGHNEQFF	TRBD1	TRBV11-2	TRBJ2-1	-	14
TGCAGCGTGACAGGGGGACCCTACGAGCAGTACTTC	CSVTGGPYEQYF	TRBD1	TRBV29-1	TRBJ2-7	-	12
TGTGCCAGCAGCCCACGCGAACCCGGGACAGGGGATCAGCCCCAGCATTTT	CASSPREPGTGDQPQHF	-	TRBV21-1	TRBJ1-5	once	17
TGTGCCAGTAGTATAGAAGGGTCAACTAATGAAAAACTGTTTTTT	CASSIEGSTNEKLFF	-	TRBV19	TRBJ1-4	-	15
TGCGCCAGCAGCCGCGGAGGAGCTGAAGCTTTCTTT	CASSRGGAEAFF	-	TRBV4-3	TRBJ1-1	-	12
TGTGCCAGCAGTTACCCAGGGATGGCGAACACTGAAGCTTTCTTT	CASSYPGMANTEAFF	-	TRBV6-5	TRBJ1-1	-	15
TGTGCCAGCAGCTTACCGGGCCAAGCCCTCCACTTT	CASSLPGQALHF	-	TRBV7-3	TRBJ1-6	-	12
TGTGCCAGCAGTTACTCCCCGGGACAGCGACACTTC	CASSYSPGQRHF	TRBD1	TRBV6-2/TRBV6-3	TRBJ1-2	-	12
TGCGCCAGCAGTGCCCTGTTAGGGACAGCCTCTGGAAACACCATATATTTT	CASSALLGTASGNTIYF	TRBD1	TRBV10-2	TRBJ1-3	-	17
TGCGCCAGCAGCTTGGTGGGAGACAGCAAGGTCTATGGCTACACCTTC	CASSLVGDSKVYGYTF	-	TRBV5-1	TRBJ1-2	-	16
TGTGCCAGCAGCTTAGTCAGAGACAGGCCCGCGCCCCAGCATTTT	CASSLVRDRPAPQHF	-	TRBV7-8	TRBJ1-5	-	15
TGTGCCTGGAGTGGGGGGGGCGGTTCACCCCTCCACTTT	CAWSGGGGSPLHF	-	TRBV30	TRBJ1-6	once	13
TGTGCCAGCAGCGAATCCGGGACACTGGGAGAGACCCAGTACTTC	CASSESGTLGETQYF	-	TRBV9	TRBJ2-5	-	15
TGTGCCAGCAGCTCAGTGGGGGCGGCAGATACGCAGTATTTT	CASSSVGAADTQYF	-	TRBV5-6	TRBJ2-3	-	14
TGTGCCAGCAGTGAAGTAGGGGGAAACACCATATATTTT	CASSEVGGNTIYF	-	TRBV25-1	TRBJ1-3	-	13
TGTGCCAGTAAAGAGACAGGGGCGGCATCACCCCTCCACTTT	CASKETGAASPLHF	TRBD1	TRBV3-1/TRBV3-2	TRBJ1-6	-	14
TGTGCCTGGAGTGTAAGGGACAGGGTGCGAGAAAAACTGTTTTTT	CAWSVRDRVREKLFF	TRBD1	TRBV30	TRBJ1-4	-	15
TGCGCCAGCAGCCAAGATCAAGGGGGAGGATCTTCGCCCCTCCACTTT	CASSQDQGGGSSPLHF	-	TRBV4-3	TRBJ1-6	-	16
TGTGCCAGCAGCTTGTCTCGGCAGGGGGAAGAAAAACTGTTTTTT	CASSLSRQGEEKLFF	TRBD1	TRBV5-4	TRBJ1-4	-	15
TGTGCCAGCTTGGGACTAGCGGGAGCCTATAATGAGCAGTTCTTC	CASLGLAGAYNEQFF	TRBD2	TRBV25-1	TRBJ2-1	-	15
TGTGCCAGCAGTGGAGCTAGCGGGGGTGGAGATACGCAGTATTTT	CASSGASGGGDTQYF	TRBD2	TRBV6-1	TRBJ2-3	-	15
TGCAGCGTTGGGGGGCGGAACTCCTACGAGCAGTACTTC	CSVGGRNSYEQYF	-	TRBV29-1	TRBJ2-7	-	13
TGTGCCAGCAGTCCTCGCGGAAGTAACTATGGCTACACCTTC	CASSPRGSNYGYTF	-	TRBV6-5	TRBJ1-2	-	14
TGTGCCAGTAGTATCATAGTACCCGGCTATGGCTACACCTTC	CASSIIVPGYGYTF	-	TRBV19	TRBJ1-2	-	14
TGTGCCAGCAGCTTCCCCAGCGGGGGGCGAACCTCCTACGAGCAGTACTTC	CASSFPSGGRTSYEQYF	TRBD2	TRBV7-9	TRBJ2-7	once	17
TGTGCCAGCTCACCGAACAGGGGGGACTATGGCTACACCTTC	CASSPNRGDYGYTF	TRBD1	TRBV18	TRBJ1-2	-	14
TGTGCCAGCAGCCTCTCGGGCCAGGGGAACACTGAAGCTTTCTTT	CASSLSGQGNTEAFF	-	TRBV5-4	TRBJ1-1	-	15